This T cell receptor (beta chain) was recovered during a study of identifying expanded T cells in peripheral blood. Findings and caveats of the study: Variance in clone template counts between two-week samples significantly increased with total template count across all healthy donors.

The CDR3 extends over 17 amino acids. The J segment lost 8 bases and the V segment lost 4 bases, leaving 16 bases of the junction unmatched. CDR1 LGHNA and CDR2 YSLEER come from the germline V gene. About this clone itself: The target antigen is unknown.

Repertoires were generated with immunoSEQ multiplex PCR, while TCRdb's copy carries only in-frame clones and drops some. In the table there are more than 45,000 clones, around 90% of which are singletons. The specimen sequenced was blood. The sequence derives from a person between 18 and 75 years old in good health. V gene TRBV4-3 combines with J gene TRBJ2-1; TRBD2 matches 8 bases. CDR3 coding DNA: TGCGCCAGCAGCCCGACCCTTCCGGGACTAGTGGACCATGAGCAGTTCTTC. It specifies CASSPTLPGLVDHEQFF.